The clone carrying this T cell receptor delta chain appeared a few times. TCRdb's listed protein matches a much larger clone and diverges from this DNA's translation at residue 13, likely through a read error; the protein shown comes from the DNA. The data are from a study of γδ T cells in repeated Plasmodium falciparum infection. In the study overall: Malian children with intense seasonal malaria exposure were compared with matched Australian children.

TCRdb re-identified clones in the multiplex PCR reads via CATT. The sample includes approximately 60,000 delta-chain clones, over 1.5% of them seen just once. The CDR3 spans 16 residues. The germline CDR1 and CDR2 sequences are TSWWSYY and QGS. Bulk repertoires came from Vgamma9/Vdelta2+ or Vdelta2-negative gammadelta T cells flow-sorted from PBMC. The specimen was gamma-delta T cells from blood. This clonotype originated in a pool of human donors (malaria-infected and uninfected, not separated). V gene TRDV1 combines with J gene TRDJ1; D unclear. In DNA form, the CDR3 reads TGTGCTCTTGGGGACTATCTTGCCTCTCACACCGATAGACTCATCTTT. As protein: CALGDYLASHTDRLIF.